These 32 T cell receptor beta chains were all obtained from the same sample, sequenced in a study of cytomegalovirus exposure and HLA in healthy donors. This PCR relied on a set of 60 Vbeta primers and 13 Jbeta primers. Profiled with immunoSEQ multiplex PCR; TCRdb holds only in-frame clones, not every one. The sample contains 99,000 or so clones, 75% to 90% of which appear only once. The source material was PBMCs. These receptors were taken from a man between 25 and 39 years old in good health and CMV-seropositive.

This chain connects TRBV20-1 to TRBJ2-7, with TRBD1 matching 7 bases. This CDR3 has 11 residues. V shed 0 bases, J shed 7 bases, and the junction held 0 bases outside the gene matches. Per the germline V gene, CDR1 is DFQATT and CDR2 is SNEGSKA (reference sequence). The CDR3 protein is CSAREDREQYF. The CDR3, as DNA: TGCAGTGCTAGAGAGGACAGGGAGCAGTACTTC.

In its sample, this clone was seen once. The chain has TRBV5-1 and TRBJ2-4, with 9 bases lining up with TRBD1. The CDR3 is made up of 15 amino acids. Germline CDR1 SGHRS, CDR2 YFSETQ. V lost 3 bases to trimming and J lost 8 bases; unmatched junction nucleotides: 9. CDR3 amino acids: CASSSGQGRRDIQYF. CDR3 sequence (DNA): TGCGCCAGCAGCTCAGGACAGGGGCGGAGGGACATTCAGTACTTC. The variable domain in full, completed from reference TRBV5-1 and TRBJ2-4, reads KAGVTQTPRYLIKTRGQQVTLSCSPISGHRSVSWYQQTPGQGLQFLFEYFSETQRNKGNFPGRFSGRQFSNSRSEMNVSTLELGDSALYLCASSSGQGRRDIQYFGAGTRLSVL.

J is TRBJ1-2 and V is TRBV18; 7 bases are a match to TRBD1. This CDR3 contains 12 residues. V was pared by 0 bases and J by 8 bases, with 0 bases of the junction left unmatched. Germline CDR1 and CDR2: KGHSH and LQKENI. The CDR3 reads CASSPPGQGYTF. For the CDR3, the DNA is TGTGCCAGCTCACCACCGGGACAGGGCTACACCTTC.

The J gene is TRBJ1-2, the V gene TRBV2; TRBD1 aligns across 8 bases. This CDR3 is 15 amino acids long. V dropped 6 bases and J dropped 0; count of bases not matched to a gene: 6. Germline CDR1 SNHLY, CDR2 FYNNEI. The CDR3 spells CASSERTGTNYGYTF. Here the CDR3 DNA reads TGTGCCAGCAGCGAGAGGACAGGGACTAACTATGGCTACACCTTC.

The J gene is TRBJ2-1, the V gene TRBV30; TRBD2 agrees at 8 bases. J lost 8 bases, V lost 2 bases, and 5 bases had no gene match. Germline assignment: CDR1 GTSNPN and CDR2 SVGIG (reference sequence). The CDR3 runs 13 residues. The CDR3 DNA sequence: TGTGCCTGGAGTCTGCTAGCGGGCCATGAGCAGTTCTTC. Its translation is CAWSLLAGHEQFF.

The chain employs TRBV4-1 and TRBJ2-7; 12 bases map to TRBD2. The CDR3 is made up of 15 amino acids. V lost 3 bases and J lost 3; bases outside the gene matches: 3. The germline CDR1 and CDR2 sequences are MGHRA and YSYEKL. CDR3 nucleotides: TGCGCCAGCAGCCACGGACTAGCGGGAAGCTACGAGCAGTACTTC. Protein product: CASSHGLAGSYEQYF.

The chain links TRBV6-6 to TRBJ1-5, with a possible D match to TRBD1 (5 bases). This CDR3 has 15 amino acids. Germline V gene lookup returns CDR1 MNHNY and CDR2 SVGAGI (reference sequence). The V end was cut by 5 bases, the J end by 5 bases, with 16 bases between. Written as DNA, the CDR3 is TGTGCCAGCAGTGAGGAGGGGAGGGGCGATCAGCCCCAGCATTTT. Its translation: CASSEEGRGDQPQHF.

V usage is TRBV19 and J usage is TRBJ1-1; no definite D call. Germline V gene lookup returns CDR1 LNHDA and CDR2 SQIVND (reference sequence). V was cut by 7 bases and J by 1 base, with 13 bases left in between. This CDR3 has 14 residues. Here the CDR3 reads CASKVTWANTEAFF. Here the CDR3 DNA reads TGTGCCAGTAAGGTTACTTGGGCGAACACTGAAGCTTTCTTT.

The V call is TRBV10-3, the J call TRBJ2-5; 13 positions match TRBD2. Germline assignment: CDR1 ENHRY and CDR2 SYGVKD. V lost 0 bases and J lost 1; bases outside the gene matches: 2. CDR3 length: 17 residues. The CDR3: CAISESRTSGGQETQYF. The DNA of the CDR3 is TGTGCCATCAGTGAGTCGAGGACTAGCGGGGGCCAAGAGACCCAGTACTTC.

This rearrangement joins TRBV5-4 to TRBJ2-7, with 11 bases that match TRBD1. Germline V lookup: CDR1 SGHNT, CDR2 YYREEE (reference sequence). The CDR3 runs to 16 residues. The V gene end was trimmed by 5 bases and the J gene end by 5 bases; junction bases not matched to a gene: 12. The DNA for the CDR3 is TGTGCCAGCAGTTTGATCGGGGGACAGGGGGTAGACGAGCAGTACTTC. It encodes CASSLIGGQGVDEQYF.

This clone was counted a few times. The V and J genes are TRBV6-1 and TRBJ2-7, with D unclear. Germline V gene lookup returns CDR1 MNHNS and CDR2 SASEGT. V was pared by 11 bases and J by 7 bases, with 12 bases between. There are 10 residues in the CDR3. The CDR3 region is CASRWQEQYF. The CDR3 DNA follows: TGTGCCTCCAGGTGGCAAGAGCAGTACTTC.

The chain has TRBV9 and TRBJ1-5; tentatively, D is TRBD1 (5 bases). Germline CDR1 and CDR2: SGDLS and YYNGEE. This CDR3 region has 15 residues. V gave up 0 bases and J gave up 5 bases, with 12 bases separating them. This CDR3 is CASSVGTQADQPQHF. The DNA of the CDR3 is TGTGCCAGCAGCGTAGGGACACAAGCTGATCAGCCCCAGCATTTT.

CDR3 nucleotide sequence: TGTGCCAGCAGTGAGGGAGGGATCGATCAGCCCCAGCATTTT. Its protein product is CASSEGGIDQPQHF. V and J are TRBV6-1 and TRBJ1-5; D is unresolved. The ends were cut back, 3 bases at V and 5 bases at J, with 11 bases in the middle. CDR3 length equals 14 residues. CDR1 and CDR2 from the germline V gene are MNHNS and SASEGT.

The CDR3 coding sequence is TGTGCCAGCATGGCAGGGCCGAACACTGAAGCTTTCTTT. Translation: CASMAGPNTEAFF. The chain carries TRBV6-5 and TRBJ1-1; a weak D match, TRBD1 (5 bases). This CDR3 is built from 13 residues. Germline V lookup: CDR1 MNHEY, CDR2 SVGAGI. V lost 7 bases and J lost 1, with 10 bases in between.

This clone was seen only once. The V gene is TRBV18, the J gene TRBJ2-2; TRBD1 aligns across 9 bases. The V segment lost 3 bases and the J segment 1 base; nucleotides outside the gene matches: 3. Germline values: CDR1 KGHSH, CDR2 LQKENI. The CDR3 has 16 residues. The CDR3 loop is CASSPAGQGNTGELFF. In DNA form, the CDR3 reads TGTGCCAGCTCACCCGCGGGACAGGGGAACACCGGGGAGCTGTTTTTT.

In this sample, this clone turned up a few times. The rearrangement uses TRBV4-1 and TRBJ2-6; TRBD1 agrees at 10 bases. Germline V gene lookup returns CDR1 MGHRA and CDR2 YSYEKL. This CDR3 has 17 amino acids. Germline trimming cut 3 bases from V and 3 bases from J; bases unmatched to any gene: 5. The CDR3 region has the DNA TGCGCCAGCAGCCAGCGACAGGGGGCACGTGGGGCCAACGTCCTGACTTTC. Encoded protein: CASSQRQGARGANVLTF.

This sequence joins TRBV30 and TRBJ1-1; possible D gene TRBD1, 6 bases. The V gene's germline CDR1 is GTSNPN and CDR2 SVGIG (reference sequence). The V end lost 0 bases, the J end lost 1 base, and 15 bases lay between the germline ends. The CDR3 contains 16 residues. For the CDR3, the DNA is TGTGCCTGGAGTGTAAAGGACAGCTTACCGAACACTGAAGCTTTCTTT. The encoded protein is CAWSVKDSLPNTEAFF. Complete variable domain (other parts from reference TRBV30 and TRBJ1-1): SQTIHQWPATLVQPVGSPLSLECTVEGTSNPNLYWYRQAAGRGLQLLFYSVGIGQISSEVPQNLSASRPQDRQFILSSKKLLLSDSGFYLCAWSVKDSLPNTEAFFGQGTRLTVV.

The rearrangement uses TRBV6-5 and TRBJ2-5; D remains unclear. In germline, CDR1 is MNHEY, CDR2 SVGAGI. V was trimmed by 4 bases and J by 2 bases, leaving 8 bases between them. CDR3 size: 13 residues. CDR3 sequence reads: CASSFSNQETQYF. The CDR3 DNA follows: TGTGCCAGCAGTTTTAGTAATCAAGAGACCCAGTACTTC.

This clone has just one count. This chain uses TRBV5-1 with TRBJ1-1; TRBD1 matches at 7 bases. The CDR3 consists of 15 residues. After removal of 3 bases from V and 4 bases from J, the junction contained 9 bases not matched to a gene. Germline values: CDR1 SGHRS, CDR2 YFSETQ. CDR3 sequence (DNA): TGCGCCAGCAGCTCGGGGACAGAGTGGGTCACTGAAGCTTTCTTT. Protein sequence: CASSSGTEWVTEAFF.

The rearrangement links TRBV7-2 to TRBJ2-5; TRBD2 matches 12 bases. Germline-derived CDR1 and CDR2 are SGHTA and FQGNSA. This CDR3 is built from 16 residues. The J segment lost 1 base and the V segment lost 3 bases, leaving 3 bases of the junction unmatched. The CDR3, as DNA: TGTGCCAGCAGCTTCAGGACTAGCGGGGTCCAAGAGACCCAGTACTTC. It translates to CASSFRTSGVQETQYF.

The chain uses TRBV19 and TRBJ2-7, with D maybe TRBD2 (6 bases). Trimming left V 8 bases short and J 6 bases short, with 17 bases between. The CDR3 totals 13 residues. Germline loops: CDR1 LNHDA, CDR2 SQIVND (reference sequence). CDR3: CASRPGGVSEQYF. For the CDR3, the DNA is TGTGCCAGTCGACCCGGAGGGGTGAGCGAGCAGTACTTC.

This chain connects TRBV5-4 to TRBJ2-2; 8 positions agree with TRBD1. Germline CDR1 is SGHNT and CDR2 is YYREEE (reference sequence). The CDR3 contains 14 residues. The J segment lost 5 bases and the V segment lost 0 bases, leaving 0 bases of the junction unmatched. CDR3 nucleotide sequence: TGTGCCAGCAGCTTGGACAGGGGGACCGGGGAGCTGTTTTTT. Protein sequence: CASSLDRGTGELFF.

The J gene is TRBJ2-5, the V gene TRBV12-5, with D uncertain. V lost 2 bases to trimming and J lost 9 bases, with 10 bases between them. The CDR3 loop spans 12 amino acids. Germline loops: CDR1 LGHNT, CDR2 FRNRAP. CDR3 bases: TGTGCTAGTGGTTTGCCCGCCTCGGCCCAGTACTTC. The encoded protein is CASGLPASAQYF. The variable domain in full, completed from reference TRBV12-5 and TRBJ2-5, reads DARVTQTPRHKVTEMGQEVTMRCQPILGHNTVFWYRQTMMQGLELLAYFRNRAPLDDSGMPKDRFSAEMPDATLATLKIQPSEPRDSAVYFCASGLPASAQYFGPGTRLLVL.

As for this clone: A junction end diverges from the germline sequence, so it may reflect a read error. Other DNA sequences in the sample encode the same CDR3. The chain carries TRBV28 and TRBJ2-1; 8 nucleotides line up with TRBD1. This CDR3 has 16 amino acids. CDR1 is MDHEN and CDR2 is SYDVKM in the germline V gene. The CDR3 loop reads CASSLISGGFNNEQFF. In DNA form, the CDR3 reads TGTGCCAGCAGTTTAATATCAGGGGGCTTTAACAACGAGCAGTTCTTC.

There are a few counts of this clone. CDR3 in amino acids: CASSQSLAGAFTDTQYF. The DNA of the CDR3 is TGCGCCAGCAGCCAATCCTTAGCGGGGGCCTTCACAGATACGCAGTATTTT. The J gene is TRBJ2-3, the V gene TRBV4-1; 9 positions agree with TRBD2. The germline V gene has CDR1 MGHRA and CDR2 YSYEKL. The CDR3 spans 17 residues. J gave up 2 bases and V 2 bases, and 8 bases lay outside the gene matches.

The chain uses TRBV7-2 and TRBJ1-2; no definite D call. Per germline, CDR1 SGHTA and CDR2 FQGNSA. CDR3 size: 15 residues. With 5 bases removed from V and 0 bases from J, the gap between germline ends came to 13 bases. The CDR3 is CASSPSGVTNYGYTF. The CDR3 coding sequence is TGTGCCAGCAGCCCTAGCGGGGTCACTAACTATGGCTACACCTTC.

V usage is TRBV29-1 and J usage is TRBJ1-2, with D possibly matching TRBD1 (5 bases). The germline V and J ends were trimmed by 6 bases and 4 bases, with 18 bases remaining between them. CDR3 size: 14 residues. Germline-derived CDR1 and CDR2 are SQVTM and ANQGSEA. The CDR3 coding sequence is TGCAGCGTGCGAATAGGGGCGCGGGGCTATGGCTACACCTTC. Protein sequence: CSVRIGARGYGYTF.

The rearrangement links TRBV9 to TRBJ2-1, with D perhaps TRBD2 (6 bases). CDR1 is SGDLS and CDR2 is YYNGEE in the germline V gene. V was clipped by 1 base and J by 3 bases, with 8 bases between them. The CDR3 totals 14 residues. This CDR3 reads CASSVLGGYNEQFF. Written as DNA, the CDR3 is TGTGCCAGCAGCGTACTGGGGGGCTACAATGAGCAGTTCTTC.

V and J are TRBV28 and TRBJ2-7, with 9 bases matching TRBD1. J gave up 5 bases and V 5 bases, and 7 bases lay outside the gene matches. Germline assignment: CDR1 MDHEN and CDR2 SYDVKM. This CDR3 spans 14 amino acids. CDR3 nucleotides: TGTGCCAGCAGTGGTCGACAGGGGGTCAACGAGCAGTACTTC. This sequence encodes CASSGRQGVNEQYF.

CDR3 sequence (DNA): TGTGCCAGCAGCTTAGCGGAGGTATACGAGCAGTACTTC. Translated, it gives CASSLAEVYEQYF. J is TRBJ2-7 and V is TRBV7-8; maybe TRBD2 (5 bases). The CDR3 covers 13 residues. Trimming cost V 0 bases and J 4 bases, with 7 bases left between them. Germline V lookup: CDR1 SGHVS, CDR2 FQNEAQ.

CDR3 loop: CASSLAGKGDTIYF. The CDR3 DNA reads as TGTGCCAGCAGCTTAGCAGGAAAGGGAGACACCATATATTTT. The gene calls are TRBV7-2 and TRBJ1-3; no clear D. CDR3 length: 14 amino acids. V lost 0 bases to trimming and J lost 8 bases, with 11 bases between them. The germline gives CDR1 SGHTA, CDR2 FQGNSA.

The V and J genes are TRBV5-8 and TRBJ2-3; maybe TRBD2 (5 bases). The germline V gene has CDR1 SGHTS and CDR2 YDEGEE. Trimming removed 1 base at V and 8 bases at J, with 23 bases between. The CDR3 totals 17 residues. CDR3 region: CASSLSETTYPWATQYF. CDR3 nucleotide sequence: TGTGCCAGCAGCTTGTCCGAGACTACTTACCCTTGGGCTACGCAGTATTTT.